Described below is a single T cell receptor beta chain sequence and its context. No antigen is known for it. One end of the junction fails to match germline, which may point to a read error. This specimen belongs to a study of tumor-infiltrating lymphocytes in primary liver carcinoma. Overall study: The tumors ranged from about 4 to 11 cm across and fell within stage T1-T3 N0M0. Sequenced samples came back with roughly 3.65 to 7.13 million productive TCRbeta reads, and the counts looked alike across tissue types.

Broader study findings: Tumor-adjacent and tumor-blood pairs overlapped less than tumor region pairs did.

Priming with a constant-region primer yielded TCR beta cDNA from around 540 ng total RNA. For TCR beta, libraries were produced by three nested multiplex PCR rounds using slightly modified ARM-PCR. Forward primers for TRBV1-TRBV30 and a C-beta reverse primer served the first two PCR rounds, at 10 cycles each. TCRdb re-analysed the multiplex PCR reads in MiXCR, keeping a single row per CDR3 protein. There are 300,000 to 350,000 distinct CDR3 sequences in the sample; about 61% occur only once, and about 6.5% lies in the top ten. The CDR3 consists of 14 residues. The V gene's germline CDR1 is SGHDN and CDR2 FVKESK. It was unsorted whole blood that yielded blood RNA, and germline DNA was also extracted.

This chain connects TRBV14 to TRBJ2-2; 7 nucleotides align to TRBD1. The TCR was taken from a man aged 35 to 55 with primary liver carcinoma and hepatitis B virus infection. The material sequenced was peripheral blood. As DNA, the CDR3 is TGTGCCAACAGCACAAACCAGGGGGCCGGGGAGCTGTTTTTT. Translating it yields CANSTNQGAGELFF.